This T cell receptor beta chain originates from a study of blood T cells in healthy people across ages. Study-wide context: The capture of about one barcoded beta molecule per two T cells was achieved by template switching.

This clonotype has only a few counts. Its cognate antigen is unknown. The second PCR ran roughly 7 to 11 cycles with a sample-barcoded 5' primer and J-beta primers. From the 5' RACE reads, TCRdb called clonotypes with MiXCR, one entry per CDR3 protein. Of around 1,500,000 distinct CDR3 sequences in the sample, around two fifths were seen once. Germline V gene data show CDR1 as SGHRS and CDR2 as YFSETQ. This CDR3 spans 15 amino acids. V was shortened by 0 bases and J by 2 bases, with 8 bases between the two germline ends. Isolated per sample were at least 6 million PBMCs. Overall study results and limits: Total diversity from one million sequenced T cells was likely underestimated. As age increased, TCR beta diversity per million T cells fell in a roughly linear fashion.

Source material: blood. The chain employs TRBV5-1 and TRBJ2-2; no reliable D call. The receptor comes from a young woman in good health. In nucleotides, the CDR3 is TGCGCCAGCAGCTTGGGCGTGGCCAACACCGGGGAGCTGTTTTTT. As protein: CASSLGVANTGELFF. Looking up the rest from reference TRBV5-1 and TRBJ2-2 gives the full variable domain: KAGVTQTPRYLIKTRGQQVTLSCSPISGHRSVSWYQQTPGQGLQFLFEYFSETQRNKGNFPGRFSGRQFSNSRSEMNVSTLELGDSALYLCASSLGVANTGELFFGEGSRLTVL.